The 2 T cell receptor beta chains listed next were all sequenced from one sample in a study of T cells in localized non-small cell lung cancer. Assay used: immunoSEQ multiplex PCR; TCRdb lists only in-frame clones, some missing. The table lists around 26,000 clones, approximately 91% of them singletons. Sequencing used peripheral blood, obtained before any cancer treatment. The source of these receptors is a female donor over 55 with stage II squamous cell lung carcinoma.

V and J are TRBV30 and TRBJ1-2; D remains ambiguous. With 0 bases removed from V and 3 bases from J, the gap between germline ends came to 8 bases. The CDR3 runs to 13 residues. Germline CDR1 reads GTSNPN; CDR2 reads SVGIG (reference sequence). The CDR3 bases are TGTGCCTGGAGTGTGCTGCTGGACTATGGCTACACCTTC. It is translated as CAWSVLLDYGYTF.

The chain uses TRBV5-1 and TRBJ1-3; TRBD1 matches at 8 bases. CDR1 and CDR2 (germline): SGHRS, YFSETQ. This CDR3 contains 14 residues. Trimming at V came to 3 bases and at J to 6 bases, leaving 5 bases not matched to a gene. This CDR3 reads CASSSQGAVNTIYF. CDR3 sequence (DNA): TGCGCCAGCAGCTCGCAGGGGGCAGTAAACACCATATATTTT.